This entry describes one T cell receptor (beta chain). The antigen remains unidentified. Per germline, CDR1 SEHNR and CDR2 FQNEAQ (reference sequence). V shed 1 base and J shed 4 bases, with 14 bases lying between them. This CDR3 region has 15 residues. The data originate from a study of T cell responses to AZD1222 COVID-19 vaccine. Study-wide background: Pooling covered second doses at about 4 or about 12 weeks. Regarding the study as a whole: No day 14 peak samples; only post-peak repertoires were characterized.

Data came from immunoSEQ multiplex PCR; TCRdb stores just in-frame clones and leaves some out. Of about 150,000 clones listed, roughly 91% were seen once; the top ten hold approximately 9%. The genes are TRBV7-9 and TRBJ2-7, with D perhaps given as TRBD1 or TRBD2 (7 bases each). Sample: peripheral blood, taken on day 0 of AZD1222 vaccination. The clonotype was recovered from an adult in good health. The CDR3 DNA reads as TGTGCCAGCAGCTTAGGACAGGGACTACAGTACGAGCAGTACTTC. Encoded protein: CASSLGQGLQYEQYF. Together with reference TRBV7-9 and TRBJ2-7, the CDR3 gives the full variable domain: DTGVSQNPRHKITKRGQNVTFRCDPISEHNRLYWYRQTLGQGPEFLTYFQNEAQLEKSRLLSDRFSAERPKGSFSTLEIQRTEQGDSAMYLCASSLGQGLQYEQYFGPGTRLTVT.